Each of the 17 T cell receptor beta chains below was sequenced from the same sample in a study of cytomegalovirus exposure and HLA in healthy donors (dated 2017 in TCRdb). To prepare the library, the immunoSEQ multiplex PCR assay was applied. The multiplex PCR relied on a mix of 60 forward primers for TCR Vbeta segments and 13 reverse primers for TCR Jbeta segments. TCRdb limited this immuneACCESS table to in-frame rearrangements with V and J called. A share of clones is missing; checked studies link under half to unresolved V genes, and the rest is unexplained. The sample yields approximately 110,000 clones; around 80% were counted once. In total, the top ten clones hold approximately 0.99% of the sample. The sequenced sample consisted of PBMCs. The source is a woman younger than 45 in good health and CMV-seronegative.

This chain joins TRBV4-1 and TRBJ2-1; tentatively, D is TRBD1 (6 bases). Germline V gene sequence: CDR1 MGHRA, CDR2 YSYEKL. This CDR3 has 12 amino acids. Between the trimmed V and J ends, which lost 4 bases and 10 bases, there was a span of 11 bases. DNA for the CDR3: TGCGCCAGCAGCCCGACAGGCAAGGAGCAGTTCTTC. This gives the protein CASSPTGKEQFF.

The J gene is TRBJ2-7, the V gene TRBV7-9; perhaps TRBD2 as D (6 bases). Trimming pared 4 bases from V and 5 bases from J, leaving 21 bases between. Germline assignment: CDR1 SEHNR and CDR2 FQNEAQ (reference sequence). This CDR3 is 16 amino acids long. The chain's CDR3 is CASSSTGRRGRDEQYF. DNA for the CDR3: TGTGCCAGCAGCTCAACCGGAAGGCGGGGAAGGGACGAGCAGTACTTC.

The chain uses TRBV9 and TRBJ1-6, with 8 bases that match TRBD1. Germline-derived CDR1 and CDR2 are SGDLS and YYNGEE. The trim removed 4 bases at V and 7 bases at J, leaving 4 bases unmatched. CDR3 size: 14 residues. The CDR3 sequence: CASSSGTGNSPLHF. In DNA form, the CDR3 reads TGTGCCAGCAGCTCCGGGACAGGAAATTCACCCCTCCACTTT.

Here the CDR3 reads CASSMEQGTHSGNTIYF. The CDR3 nucleotides read TGTGCCAGTAGTATGGAACAGGGGACCCACTCTGGAAACACCATATATTTT. The chain uses TRBV19 and TRBJ1-3; the match to TRBD1 covers 7 bases. V lost 3 bases, J lost 0 bases, and 8 bases stayed unmatched. This CDR3 is 17 amino acids long. Germline V gene sequence: CDR1 LNHDA, CDR2 SQIVND (reference sequence).

The V and J genes are TRBV6-5 and TRBJ1-2, with D uncertain. Trimming shortened V by 0 bases and J by 10 bases, and 21 bases separated the two germline ends. The CDR3 sequence is 16 residues long. Germline V gene sequence: CDR1 MNHEY, CDR2 SVGAGI. CDR3 sequence: CASSYSGQASLRHYTF. The CDR3 region has the DNA TGTGCCAGCAGTTACTCGGGTCAGGCATCCCTTCGCCACTACACCTTC.

V gene TRBV19 combines with J gene TRBJ2-7; TRBD1 matches at 10 bases. J was trimmed by 6 bases and V by 3 bases; bases with no gene match: 8. This CDR3 is built from 15 residues. CDR1 and CDR2 from the germline V gene are LNHDA and SQIVND (reference sequence). The CDR3 sequence is CASSIGLGTGVEQYF. CDR3 coding DNA: TGTGCCAGTAGTATCGGGTTGGGGACAGGGGTCGAGCAGTACTTC.

The chain couples TRBV7-6 to TRBJ1-1; TRBD1 aligns across 9 bases. V gave up 4 bases and J gave up 0 bases; unmatched junction bases: 12. The CDR3 is 18 residues long. Looked up from germline, CDR1 is SGHVS and CDR2 is FNYEAQ. The CDR3: CASSSLYRTGVMNTEAFF. The CDR3, as DNA: TGTGCCAGCAGCTCCTTATACCGGACAGGGGTAATGAACACTGAAGCTTTCTTT. Complete variable domain (other parts from reference TRBV7-6 and TRBJ1-1): GAGVSQSPRYKVTKRGQDVALRCDPISGHVSLYWYRQALGQGPEFLTYFNYEAQQDKSGLPNDRFSAERPEGSISTLTIQRTEQRDSAMYRCASSSLYRTGVMNTEAFFGQGTRLTVV.

The chain joins TRBV6-5 to TRBJ1-2; D not resolved. The CDR3 runs to 12 residues. In germline, CDR1 is MNHEY, CDR2 SVGAGI. V dropped 5 bases and J dropped 0 bases, with 4 bases sitting between them. For the CDR3, the DNA is TGTGCCAGCAGTGGAGCTAACTATGGCTACACCTTC. It is translated as CASSGANYGYTF.

This chain uses TRBV18 with TRBJ2-1, with D tentatively TRBD2 (6 bases). CDR3 length equals 14 residues. V lost 5 bases and J 8 bases, leaving 16 bases between the germline ends. Per the germline V gene, CDR1 is KGHSH and CDR2 is LQKENI. In DNA, the CDR3 is TGTGCCAGCTCATGGGCCGGGGTAGCGGATGAGCAGTTCTTC. This translates into CASSWAGVADEQFF.

The rearrangement joins TRBV9 to TRBJ2-7, with 9 bases aligning to TRBD1. There are 15 residues in the CDR3. The ends lost 0 bases at V and 2 bases at J; junction bases unmatched: 3. The germline V gene has CDR1 SGDLS and CDR2 YYNGEE. The CDR3 DNA follows: TGTGCCAGCAGCGTAGGGGGGGACAGGGCCTACGAGCAGTACTTC. Amino acid sequence: CASSVGGDRAYEQYF.

The V call is TRBV29-1, the J call TRBJ2-5; TRBD2 aligns across 8 bases. Germline CDR1 and CDR2: SQVTM and ANQGSEA. The CDR3 sequence is 14 residues long. Trimming at V came to 7 bases and at J to 0 bases, leaving 7 bases not matched to a gene. This CDR3 is CSGVGGGHQETQYF. CDR3 DNA sequence: TGCAGCGGGGTTGGCGGGGGGCACCAAGAGACCCAGTACTTC.

J is TRBJ2-3 and V is TRBV7-8; weak D call: TRBD1 (5 bases). V was trimmed by 7 bases and J by 0 bases, leaving 26 bases between them. From germline, CDR1 is SGHVS and CDR2 FQNEAQ. This CDR3 contains 19 residues. The CDR3 coding sequence is TGTGCCAGCACCAATAGCCCCCCATACAGGCGCACTAGCACAGATACGCAGTATTTT. Residues: CASTNSPPYRRTSTDTQYF.

This chain's CDR3 is CASSRAAETQYF. CDR3 in DNA: TGCGCCAGCAGCCGGGCAGCAGAGACCCAGTACTTC. The gene calls are TRBV4-1 and TRBJ2-5; D gene uncertain. Trimming took off 4 bases at V and 4 bases at J, with 7 bases between the two ends. The CDR3 loop spans 12 amino acids. Per germline, CDR1 MGHRA and CDR2 YSYEKL.

J is TRBJ1-4 and V is TRBV7-8; D not certain. The V end lost 4 bases, the J end lost 0 bases, and 6 bases lay between the germline ends. CDR3 length: 14 amino acids. Germline values: CDR1 SGHVS, CDR2 FQNEAQ. DNA for the CDR3: TGTGCCAGCAGCTATGGCACAACTAATGAAAAACTGTTTTTT. The encoded protein is CASSYGTTNEKLFF.

In this sample, this clone turned up a few times. The chain couples TRBV6-5 to TRBJ1-5; 9 nucleotides match TRBD1. CDR3 length: 15 amino acids. The germline CDR1 and CDR2 sequences are MNHEY and SVGAGI. Germline trimming cut 6 bases from V and 6 bases from J; bases unmatched to any gene: 9. The CDR3, as DNA: TGTGCCAGCAGCACCGGGACAGGGTTTAGTCAGCCCCAGCATTTT. Translation: CASSTGTGFSQPQHF.

The genes are TRBV5-5 and TRBJ1-2; TRBD1 agrees at 7 bases. Germline lookup yields CDR1 SGHKS and CDR2 YYEKEE (reference sequence). The CDR3 runs 14 residues. J was trimmed by 7 bases and V by 4 bases; bases with no gene match: 10. The CDR3: CASSPEQGRFGYTF. The CDR3 region has the DNA TGTGCCAGCAGCCCAGAACAGGGGAGATTTGGCTACACCTTC.

The chain carries TRBV6-5 and TRBJ1-2; no definite D call. CDR1 and CDR2 (germline): MNHEY, SVGAGI. V was pared by 8 bases and J by 3 bases, with 10 bases between. This CDR3 contains 12 residues. The DNA for the CDR3 is TGTGCCAGCCTGGGCAGTGACTATGGCTACACCTTC. Translating gives CASLGSDYGYTF.